What follows is one TCR beta chain and its context. This CDR3 has 19 residues. The germline V gene encodes CDR1 KGHSH and CDR2 LQKENI. With 2 bases clipped from V and 1 base from J, the junction kept 12 bases outside the gene matches. This record belongs to a study of blood T cell repertoires in COVID-19. Turning to the study itself: Acute-phase and convalescent COVID-19 samples originated in the United States, Italy and Spain.

In the authors' methods: How many nucleated cells were present was estimated from reference gene primer amplification. Using immunoSEQ multiplex PCR, the repertoire was profiled, and TCRdb retains in-frame clones only, with some absent. Clone size and the V and J calls come from that table; the DNA yielded D and trimming. The profile covers around 450,000 clones, with roughly 87% appearing a single time and about 0.57% taken by the ten largest. Sample: PBMCs or T cells enriched from blood (not recorded which). This sequence originates from a man aged 18 to 35 who had recovered from COVID-19. This chain uses TRBV18 with TRBJ2-1, with TRBD2 identical over 9 bases. The CDR3 loop reads CASSPYLLRGGESYNEQFF. CDR3 DNA: TGTGCCAGCTCACCATATCTTCTGCGGGGGGGAGAATCCTACAATGAGCAGTTCTTC.